Below are 10 T cell receptor beta chains sequenced from a single sample in a study of vaccination effects on CD4 cells after COVID-19. Data came from immunoSEQ multiplex PCR; TCRdb stores just in-frame clones and leaves some out. The sample shows 55,000 to 70,000 clones, under 80% of them seen only once. The ViraFEST assay expanded antigen-specific CD4+ T cells with viral peptide pools before sequencing. A 10-day culture period preceded the isolation of CD4+ T cells. Participants were vaccinated with two doses of either the BNT162b2 or mRNA-1273 vaccine. For these TCRs, the target antigens are not known. This material consisted of CD4+ T cells from PBMCs cultured with HCoV-OC43 spike peptides, taken after COVID-19 vaccination. The subset: HCoV-OC43 spike overlapping peptide pool stimulation. These receptors were obtained from a human donor who received a COVID-19 vaccine.

This chain connects TRBV10-1 to TRBJ2-2; TRBD2 matches at 7 bases. V was pared by 3 bases and J by 4 bases, with 5 bases of the junction left unmatched. The CDR3 is 15 residues long. From germline, CDR1 is WNHNN and CDR2 SYGVQD (reference sequence). CDR3: CASSELATLTGELFF. CDR3 sequence (DNA): TGCGCCAGCAGTGAACTAGCGACCCTCACCGGGGAGCTGTTTTTT.

This chain links TRBV21-1 with TRBJ1-4. TRBV21-1 is assigned pseudogene status. The CDR3 has 13 amino acids. CDR3 sequence reads: CAIRVDGGEKLFF. The CDR3 nucleotides are TGTGCCATCCGGGTCGACGGGGGGGAAAAACTGTTTTTT.

The gene calls are TRBV28 and TRBJ2-7, with TRBD1 matching over 9 bases. In germline, CDR1 is MDHEN, CDR2 SYDVKM. Trimming removed 3 bases from V and 2 bases from J; junction bases left unmatched: 2. The CDR3 runs to 14 residues. CDR3 residues: CASSFGDRAYEQYV. The CDR3 DNA reads as TGTGCCAGCAGTTTCGGGGACAGGGCCTACGAGCAGTACGTC.

V and J are TRBV9 and TRBJ2-5; TRBD1 might be the D (6 bases). The germline V and J ends were trimmed by 5 bases and 3 bases, with 17 bases remaining between them. Germline V lookup: CDR1 SGDLS, CDR2 YYNGEE. This CDR3 has 15 amino acids. CDR3 protein: CASSPNWGQKETQYF. CDR3 DNA sequence: TGTGCCAGCAGTCCAAACTGGGGGCAGAAAGAGACCCAGTACTTC.

In this sample, this clone turned up once. The rearrangement links TRBV2 to TRBJ2-7; tentative D call: TRBD1 (6 bases). The CDR3 has 16 amino acids. V lost 6 bases, J lost 0 bases, and 18 bases lay in between. Germline V CDR1 and CDR2: SNHLY, FYNNEI. The CDR3, as DNA: TGTGCCAGCAGGGACAGACTCGTCCTGAGCTCCTACGAGCAGTACGTC. Translation: CASRDRLVLSSYEQYV.

The chain combines TRBV6-6 with TRBJ1-6; D is undetermined. Trimming took off 2 bases at V and 8 bases at J, with 7 bases between the two ends. Looked up from germline, CDR1 is MNHNY and CDR2 is SVGAGI (reference sequence). This CDR3 is built from 13 residues. The CDR3 here is CASSYTSDSPLHF. CDR3 DNA sequence: TGTGCCAGCAGTTACACCTCTGATTCACCCCTCCACTTT.

The chain is built from TRBV7-2 and TRBJ1-2; no reliable D call. Trimming left V 2 bases short and J 3 bases short, with 10 bases between. The length of the CDR3 is 14 residues. Per the germline V gene, CDR1 is SGHTA and CDR2 is FQGNSA. The CDR3 DNA reads TGTGCCAGCAGCTTAAGGAGCCGGGACTATGGCTACACCTTC. This codes for CASSLRSRDYGYTF.

This sequence joins TRBV2 and TRBJ1-2; 11 bases agree with TRBD1. V shed 6 bases, J shed 6 bases, and the junction held 9 bases outside the gene matches. Germline V gene data show CDR1 as SNHLY and CDR2 as FYNNEI. The CDR3 totals 15 residues. The CDR3 spells CASRNIRTGGHGYTF. CDR3 coding DNA: TGTGCCAGCAGGAACATACGGACAGGGGGCCATGGCTACACCTTC.

The gene calls are TRBV9 and TRBJ1-1; no reliable D call. Deletions cut 0 bases from V and 0 bases from J, with 9 bases between. The CDR3 has 15 amino acids. Germline V gives CDR1 SGDLS, CDR2 YYNGEE. CDR3 DNA sequence: TGTGCCAGCAGCGTAGGCTGGACGGTGAACACTGAAGCTTTCTTT. Protein: CASSVGWTVNTEAFF.

This chain connects TRBV29-1 to TRBJ2-2; 11 nucleotides align to TRBD2. This CDR3 region has 13 residues. CDR1 is SQVTM, CDR2 ANQGSEA, per germline. V trimming: 5 bases; J trimming: 4 bases; junction bases outside the gene matches: 0. The DNA for the CDR3 is TGCAGCGTTACTAGCGGGGGCACCGGGGAGCTGTTTTTT. The encoded protein is CSVTSGGTGELFF.